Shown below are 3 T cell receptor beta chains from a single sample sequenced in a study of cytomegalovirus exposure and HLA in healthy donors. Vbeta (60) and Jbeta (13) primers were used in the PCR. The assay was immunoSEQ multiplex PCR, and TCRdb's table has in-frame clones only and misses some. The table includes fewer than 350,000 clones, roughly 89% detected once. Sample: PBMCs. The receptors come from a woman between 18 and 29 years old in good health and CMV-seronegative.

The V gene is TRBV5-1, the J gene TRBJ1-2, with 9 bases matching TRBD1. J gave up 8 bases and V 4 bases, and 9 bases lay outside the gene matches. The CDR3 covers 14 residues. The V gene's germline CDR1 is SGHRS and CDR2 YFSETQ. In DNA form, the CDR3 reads TGCGCCAGCAGCATAGGACAGGGGACAGGAGGCTACACCTTC. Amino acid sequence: CASSIGQGTGGYTF.

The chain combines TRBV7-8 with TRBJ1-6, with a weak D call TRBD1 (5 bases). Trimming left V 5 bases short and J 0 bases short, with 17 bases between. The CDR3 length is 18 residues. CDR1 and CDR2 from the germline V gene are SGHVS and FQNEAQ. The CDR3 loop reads CASSLDMGPSSYNSPLHF. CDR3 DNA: TGTGCCAGCAGCCTTGACATGGGGCCCAGCTCCTATAATTCACCCCTCCACTTT.

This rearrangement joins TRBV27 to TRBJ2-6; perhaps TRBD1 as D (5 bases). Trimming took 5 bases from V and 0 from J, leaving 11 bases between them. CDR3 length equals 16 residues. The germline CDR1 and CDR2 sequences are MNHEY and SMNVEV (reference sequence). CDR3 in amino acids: CASSPRGASGANVLTF. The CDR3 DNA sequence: TGTGCCAGCAGTCCCCGTGGGGCCTCTGGGGCCAACGTCCTGACTTTC.